Sequencing of this TCR beta chain was carried out in a study of Ad26.COV2.S vaccination and SARS-CoV-2 variants. Study at large: COV1001, an Ad26.COV2.S trial, supplied this vaccine-arm donor. Once, or twice with 56 days between doses, Ad26.COV2.S was given intramuscularly. Study-wide findings and caveats: Similar non-spike TCR breadth was seen in vaccine and placebo recipients. Compared with placebo recipients, vaccine recipients had higher spike-specific TCR breadth.

The sample's treatment: around 19 received Ad26.COV2.S at low or high dose, single or two shots; roughly 5 received placebo; per-sample allocation not given. After the first vaccine or placebo injection, samples were drawn on day 63. Comment on this clone: Antigen specificity is unknown.

The data were produced by immunoSEQ multiplex PCR, yet TCRdb's version contains in-frame clones alone and is incomplete. The table includes 430,000 or so clones, over 75% detected once. The clonotype originates from a person aged 18 to 59 who received the Ad26.COV2.S COVID-19 vaccine or a placebo. The source was peripheral blood, collected in a trial of Ad26.COV2.S vaccine versus placebo.

CDR3 DNA sequence: TGTGCCAGCAGCCCCCTTCACACAGATACGCAGTATTTT. As protein: CASSPLHTDTQYF. The chain couples TRBV9 to TRBJ2-3; D is unclear. CDR1 and CDR2 (germline): SGDLS, YYNGEE. CDR3 length: 13 residues. Trimming took 4 bases from V and 2 from J, leaving 8 bases between them.